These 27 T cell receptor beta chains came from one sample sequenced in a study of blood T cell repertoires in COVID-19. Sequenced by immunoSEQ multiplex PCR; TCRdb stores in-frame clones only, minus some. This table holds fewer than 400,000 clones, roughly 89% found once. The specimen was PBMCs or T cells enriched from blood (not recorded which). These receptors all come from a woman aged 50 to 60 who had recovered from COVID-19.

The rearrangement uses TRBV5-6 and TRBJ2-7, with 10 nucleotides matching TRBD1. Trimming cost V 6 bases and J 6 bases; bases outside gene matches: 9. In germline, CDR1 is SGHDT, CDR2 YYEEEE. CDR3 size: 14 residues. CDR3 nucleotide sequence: TGTGCCAGCACCGAGACAGGGGGCCGCGGCGAGCAGTACTTC. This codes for CASTETGGRGEQYF.

Here the CDR3 reads CASSEGQLNYGYTF. The CDR3 DNA sequence: TGTGCCAGCAGCGAGGGACAGCTAAACTATGGCTACACCTTC. The V gene is TRBV7-2, the J gene TRBJ1-2; 7 nucleotides agree with TRBD1. The CDR3 sequence is 14 residues long. V lost 5 bases to trimming and J lost 2 bases; unmatched junction nucleotides: 5. CDR1 and CDR2 (germline): SGHTA, FQGNSA. The variable domain in full, completed from reference TRBV7-2 and TRBJ1-2, reads GAGVSQSPSNKVTEKGKDVELRCDPISGHTALYWYRQSLGQGLEFLIYFQGNSAPDKSGLPSDRFSAERTGGSVSTLTIQRTQQEDSAVYLCASSEGQLNYGYTFGSGTRLTVV.

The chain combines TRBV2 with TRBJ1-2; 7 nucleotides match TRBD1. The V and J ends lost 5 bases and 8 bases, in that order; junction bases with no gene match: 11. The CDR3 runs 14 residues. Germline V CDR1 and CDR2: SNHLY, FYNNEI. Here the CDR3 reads CASSTLRGKGGYTF. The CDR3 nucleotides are TGTGCCAGCAGTACCCTCAGGGGGAAAGGGGGCTACACCTTC.

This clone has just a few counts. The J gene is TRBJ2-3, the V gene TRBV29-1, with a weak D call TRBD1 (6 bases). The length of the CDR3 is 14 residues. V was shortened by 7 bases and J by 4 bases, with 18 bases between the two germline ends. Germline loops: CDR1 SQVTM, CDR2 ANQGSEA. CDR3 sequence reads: CSAKGQGYADTQYF. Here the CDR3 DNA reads TGCAGCGCCAAAGGGCAGGGGTATGCAGATACGCAGTATTTT.

CDR3 in DNA: TGTGCCAGTATTCCTGGTGGGGGTCACAGGGGCACTGAAGCTTTCTTT. This sequence encodes CASIPGGGHRGTEAFF. This chain links TRBV19 with TRBJ1-1; TRBD1 aligns across 7 bases. Trimming cost V 7 bases and J 4 bases; bases outside gene matches: 15. Germline V lookup: CDR1 LNHDA, CDR2 SQIVND (reference sequence). This CDR3 is 16 amino acids long.

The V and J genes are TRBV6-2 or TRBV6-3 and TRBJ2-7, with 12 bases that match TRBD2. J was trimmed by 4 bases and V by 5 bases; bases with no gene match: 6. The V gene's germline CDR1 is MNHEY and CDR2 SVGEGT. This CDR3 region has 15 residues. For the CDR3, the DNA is TGTGCCAGCAGTCCGAGACTAGCGGGGGAATACGAGCAGTACTTC. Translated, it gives CASSPRLAGEYEQYF.

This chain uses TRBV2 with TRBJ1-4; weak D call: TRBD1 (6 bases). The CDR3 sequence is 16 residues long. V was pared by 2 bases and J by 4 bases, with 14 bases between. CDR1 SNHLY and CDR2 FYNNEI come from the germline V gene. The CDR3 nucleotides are TGTGCCAGCAGTGAACAGGGAGGGGGGGGTAATGAAAAACTGTTTTTT. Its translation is CASSEQGGGGNEKLFF.

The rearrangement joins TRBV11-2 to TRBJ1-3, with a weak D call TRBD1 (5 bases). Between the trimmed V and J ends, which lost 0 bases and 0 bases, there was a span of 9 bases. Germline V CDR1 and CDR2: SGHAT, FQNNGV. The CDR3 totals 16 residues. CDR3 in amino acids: CASSLDRQFSGNTIYF. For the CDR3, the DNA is TGTGCCAGCAGCTTAGATCGACAGTTCTCTGGAAACACCATATATTTT.

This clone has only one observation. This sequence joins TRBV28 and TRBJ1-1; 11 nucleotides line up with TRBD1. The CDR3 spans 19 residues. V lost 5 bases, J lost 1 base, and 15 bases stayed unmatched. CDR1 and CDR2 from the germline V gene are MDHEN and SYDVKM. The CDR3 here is CASSTRNLGQGARNTEAFF. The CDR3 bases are TGTGCCAGCAGTACTCGGAATTTAGGACAGGGGGCGCGGAACACTGAAGCTTTCTTT.

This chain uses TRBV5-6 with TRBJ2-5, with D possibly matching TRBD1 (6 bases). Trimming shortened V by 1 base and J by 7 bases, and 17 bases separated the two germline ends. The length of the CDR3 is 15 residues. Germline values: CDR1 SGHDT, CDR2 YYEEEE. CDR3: CASSLRQGWPGTQYF. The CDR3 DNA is TGTGCCAGCAGCTTGAGGCAGGGGTGGCCGGGGACCCAGTACTTC.

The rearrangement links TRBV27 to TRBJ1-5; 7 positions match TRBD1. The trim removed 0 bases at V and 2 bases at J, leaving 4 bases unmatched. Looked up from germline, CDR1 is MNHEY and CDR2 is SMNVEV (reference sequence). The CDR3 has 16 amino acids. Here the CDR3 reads CASSLSRTGGNQPQHF. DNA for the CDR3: TGTGCCAGCAGTTTATCGAGGACAGGAGGCAATCAGCCCCAGCATTTT.

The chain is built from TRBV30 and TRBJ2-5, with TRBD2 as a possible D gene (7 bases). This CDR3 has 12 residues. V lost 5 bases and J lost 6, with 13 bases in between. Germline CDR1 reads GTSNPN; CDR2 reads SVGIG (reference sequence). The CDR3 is CAWGGGGKTQYF. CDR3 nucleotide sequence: TGTGCCTGGGGGGGAGGGGGAAAGACCCAGTACTTC.

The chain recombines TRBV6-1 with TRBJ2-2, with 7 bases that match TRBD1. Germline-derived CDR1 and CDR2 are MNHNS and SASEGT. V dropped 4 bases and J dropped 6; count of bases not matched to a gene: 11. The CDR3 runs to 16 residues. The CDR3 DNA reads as TGTGCCAGCAGTGGTTCTAACAGGGGAAAGGCCGGGGAGCTGTTTTTT. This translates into CASSGSNRGKAGELFF.

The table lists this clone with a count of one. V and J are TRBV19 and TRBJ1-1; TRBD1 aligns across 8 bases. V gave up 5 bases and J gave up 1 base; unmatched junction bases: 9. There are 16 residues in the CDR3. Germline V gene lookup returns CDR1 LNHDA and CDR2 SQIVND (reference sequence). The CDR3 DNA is TGTGCCAGTAGTCCCCCGAGGACAGGGCGGAACACTGAAGCTTTCTTT. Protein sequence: CASSPPRTGRNTEAFF.

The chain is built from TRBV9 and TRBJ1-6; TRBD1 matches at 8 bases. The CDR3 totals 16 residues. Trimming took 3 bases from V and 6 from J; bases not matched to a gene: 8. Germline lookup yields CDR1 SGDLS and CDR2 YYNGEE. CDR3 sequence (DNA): TGTGCCAGCAGCGGAACCAGGGGGCCTGGTAATTCACCCCTCCACTTT. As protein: CASSGTRGPGNSPLHF.

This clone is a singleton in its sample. CDR3 region: CASSQDPPRGGLNEQFF. For the CDR3, the DNA is TGCGCCAGCAGCCAAGACCCTCCTAGGGGGGGGCTTAATGAGCAGTTCTTC. The chain is built from TRBV4-1 and TRBJ2-1; possibly TRBD2 for D (7 bases). This CDR3 spans 17 amino acids. Germline CDR1 is MGHRA and CDR2 is YSYEKL. The ends were cut back, 0 bases at V and 7 bases at J, with 19 bases in the middle.

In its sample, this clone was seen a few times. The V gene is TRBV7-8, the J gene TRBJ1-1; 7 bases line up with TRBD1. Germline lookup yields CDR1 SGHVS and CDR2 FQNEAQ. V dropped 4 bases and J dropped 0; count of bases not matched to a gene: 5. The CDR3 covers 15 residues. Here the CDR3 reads CASSSNRGMNTEAFF. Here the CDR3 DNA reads TGTGCCAGCAGCTCTAACAGGGGAATGAACACTGAAGCTTTCTTT.

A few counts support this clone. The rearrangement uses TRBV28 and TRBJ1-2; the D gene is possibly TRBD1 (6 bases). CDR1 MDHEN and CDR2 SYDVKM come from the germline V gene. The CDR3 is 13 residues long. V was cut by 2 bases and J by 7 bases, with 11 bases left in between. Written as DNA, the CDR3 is TGTGCCAGCAGTTTACCCGGGACACGTGGCTACACCTTC. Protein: CASSLPGTRGYTF.

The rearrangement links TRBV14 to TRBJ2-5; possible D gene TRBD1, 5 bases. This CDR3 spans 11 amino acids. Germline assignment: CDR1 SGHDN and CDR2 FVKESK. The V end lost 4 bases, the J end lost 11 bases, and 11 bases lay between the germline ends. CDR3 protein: CASSLGHLQYF. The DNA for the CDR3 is TGTGCCAGCAGCCTCGGACACTTGCAGTACTTC.

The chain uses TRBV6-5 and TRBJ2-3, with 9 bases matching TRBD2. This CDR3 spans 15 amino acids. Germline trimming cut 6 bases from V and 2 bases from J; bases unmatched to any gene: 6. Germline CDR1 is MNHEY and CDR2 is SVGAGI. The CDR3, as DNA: TGTGCCAGCAGCTATAGCGGGGGAAACACAGATACGCAGTATTTT. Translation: CASSYSGGNTDTQYF.

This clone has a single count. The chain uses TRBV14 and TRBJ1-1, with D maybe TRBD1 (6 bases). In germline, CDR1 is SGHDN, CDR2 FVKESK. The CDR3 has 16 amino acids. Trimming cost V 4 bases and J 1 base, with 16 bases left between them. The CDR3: CASSLGDIHENTEAFF. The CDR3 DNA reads TGTGCCAGCAGCCTTGGGGACATTCACGAGAACACTGAAGCTTTCTTT.

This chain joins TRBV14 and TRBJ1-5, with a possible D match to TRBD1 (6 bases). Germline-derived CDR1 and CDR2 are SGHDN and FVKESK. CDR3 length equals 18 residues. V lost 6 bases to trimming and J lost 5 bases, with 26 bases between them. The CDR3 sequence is CASRRGPPKDSQHQPQHF. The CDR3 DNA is TGTGCCAGCAGAAGGGGCCCTCCCAAGGACAGCCAGCATCAGCCCCAGCATTTT.

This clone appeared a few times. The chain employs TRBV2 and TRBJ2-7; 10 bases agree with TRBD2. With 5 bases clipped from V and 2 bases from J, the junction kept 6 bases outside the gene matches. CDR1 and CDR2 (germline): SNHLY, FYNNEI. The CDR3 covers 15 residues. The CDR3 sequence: CASSISGGLTYEQYF. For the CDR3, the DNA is TGTGCCAGCAGTATTAGCGGGGGGTTAACCTACGAGCAGTACTTC.

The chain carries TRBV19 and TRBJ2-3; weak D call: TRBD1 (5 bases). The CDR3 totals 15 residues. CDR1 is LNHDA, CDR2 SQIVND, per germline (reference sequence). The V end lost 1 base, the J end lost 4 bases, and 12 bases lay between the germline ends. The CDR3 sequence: CASSIVGALPDTQYF. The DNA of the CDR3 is TGTGCCAGTAGTATAGTTGGGGCGCTTCCAGATACGCAGTATTTT.

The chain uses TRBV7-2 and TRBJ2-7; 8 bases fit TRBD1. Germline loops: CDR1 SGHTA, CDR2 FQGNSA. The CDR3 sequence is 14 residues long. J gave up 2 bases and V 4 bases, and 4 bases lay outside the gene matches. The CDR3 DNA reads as TGTGCCAGCAGCTCCGGACAGGGCCCCTACGAGCAGTACTTC. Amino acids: CASSSGQGPYEQYF.

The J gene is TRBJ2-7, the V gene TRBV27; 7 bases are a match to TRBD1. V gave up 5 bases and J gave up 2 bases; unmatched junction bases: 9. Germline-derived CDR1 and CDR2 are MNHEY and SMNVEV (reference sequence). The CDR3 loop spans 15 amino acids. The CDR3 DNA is TGTGCCAGCAGTCCGATGGACAGGATCACCTACGAGCAGTACTTC. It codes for CASSPMDRITYEQYF.

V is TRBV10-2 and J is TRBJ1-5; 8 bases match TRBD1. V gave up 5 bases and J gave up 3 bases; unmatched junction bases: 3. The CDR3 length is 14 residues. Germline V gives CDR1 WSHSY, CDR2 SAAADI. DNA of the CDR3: TGCGCCAGCAGTCGGACAGGGAACAATCAGCCCCAGCATTTT. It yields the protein CASSRTGNNQPQHF.